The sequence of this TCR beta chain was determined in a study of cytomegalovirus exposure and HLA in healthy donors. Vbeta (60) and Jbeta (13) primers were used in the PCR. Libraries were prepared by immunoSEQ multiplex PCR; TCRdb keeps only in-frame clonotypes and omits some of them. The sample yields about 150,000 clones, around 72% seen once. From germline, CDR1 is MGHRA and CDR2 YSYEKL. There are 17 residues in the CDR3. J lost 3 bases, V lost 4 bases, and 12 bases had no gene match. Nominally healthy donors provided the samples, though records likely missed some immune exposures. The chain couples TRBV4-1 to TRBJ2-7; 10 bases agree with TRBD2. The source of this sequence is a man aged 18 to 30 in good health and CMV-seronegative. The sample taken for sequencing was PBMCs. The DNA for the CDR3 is TGCGCCAGCAGCCGGCGACTAGCGGGCTCGCCTAACTACGAGCAGTACTTC. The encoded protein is CASSRRLAGSPNYEQYF.